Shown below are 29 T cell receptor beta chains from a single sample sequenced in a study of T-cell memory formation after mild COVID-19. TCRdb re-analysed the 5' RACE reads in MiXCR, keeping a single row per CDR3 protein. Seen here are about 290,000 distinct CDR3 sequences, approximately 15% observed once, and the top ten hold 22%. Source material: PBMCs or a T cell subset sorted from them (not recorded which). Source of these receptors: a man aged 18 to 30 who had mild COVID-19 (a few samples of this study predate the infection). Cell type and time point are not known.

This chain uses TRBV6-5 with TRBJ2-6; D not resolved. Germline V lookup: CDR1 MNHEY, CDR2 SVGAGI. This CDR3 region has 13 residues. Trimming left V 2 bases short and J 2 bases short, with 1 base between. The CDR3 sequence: CASSYTGANVLTF. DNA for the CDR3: TGTGCCAGCAGTTACACTGGGGCCAACGTCCTGACTTTC.

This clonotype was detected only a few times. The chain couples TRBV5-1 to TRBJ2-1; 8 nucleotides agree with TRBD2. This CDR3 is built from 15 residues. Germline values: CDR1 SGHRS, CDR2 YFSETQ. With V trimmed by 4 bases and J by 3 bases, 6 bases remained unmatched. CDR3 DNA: TGCGCCAGCAGCCGCGGGGGGTCCGACTACAATGAGCAGTTCTTC. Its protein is CASSRGGSDYNEQFF.

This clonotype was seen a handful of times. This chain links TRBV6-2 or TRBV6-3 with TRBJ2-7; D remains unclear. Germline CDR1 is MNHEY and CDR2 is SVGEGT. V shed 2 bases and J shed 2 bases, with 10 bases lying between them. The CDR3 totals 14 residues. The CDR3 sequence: CASSYVSGTYEQYF. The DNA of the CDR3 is TGTGCCAGCAGTTACGTGTCCGGTACCTACGAGCAGTACTTC.

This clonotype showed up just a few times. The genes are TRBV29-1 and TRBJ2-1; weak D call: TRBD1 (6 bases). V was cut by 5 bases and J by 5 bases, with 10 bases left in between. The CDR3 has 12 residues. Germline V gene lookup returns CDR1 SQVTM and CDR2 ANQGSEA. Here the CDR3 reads CSVHRADNEQFF. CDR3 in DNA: TGCAGCGTTCACAGGGCGGACAATGAGCAGTTCTTC.

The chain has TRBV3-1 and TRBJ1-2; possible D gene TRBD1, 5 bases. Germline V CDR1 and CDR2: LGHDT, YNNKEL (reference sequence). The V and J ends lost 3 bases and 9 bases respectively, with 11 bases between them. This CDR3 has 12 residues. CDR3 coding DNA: TGTGCCAGCAGCCATGTGGGGGGGAGCTACACCTTC. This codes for CASSHVGGSYTF.

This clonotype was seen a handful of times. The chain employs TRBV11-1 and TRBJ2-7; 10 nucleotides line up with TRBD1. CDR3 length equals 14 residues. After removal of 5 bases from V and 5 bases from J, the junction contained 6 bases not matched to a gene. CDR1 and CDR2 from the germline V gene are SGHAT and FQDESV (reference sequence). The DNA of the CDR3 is TGTGCCAGCAGCCGGGGACAGGGGTCCCACGAGCAGTACTTC. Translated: CASSRGQGSHEQYF.

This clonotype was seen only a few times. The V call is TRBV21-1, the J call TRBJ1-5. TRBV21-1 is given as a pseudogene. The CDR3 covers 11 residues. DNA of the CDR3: TGTGCCAGCAGCAGAAATCAGCCCCAGCATTTT. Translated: CASSRNQPQHF.

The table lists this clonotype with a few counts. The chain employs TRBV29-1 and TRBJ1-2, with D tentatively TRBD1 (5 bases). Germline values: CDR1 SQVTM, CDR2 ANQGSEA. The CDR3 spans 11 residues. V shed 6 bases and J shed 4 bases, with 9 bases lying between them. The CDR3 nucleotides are TGCAGCGTGGGGACGGTCTATGGCTACACCTTC. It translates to CSVGTVYGYTF.

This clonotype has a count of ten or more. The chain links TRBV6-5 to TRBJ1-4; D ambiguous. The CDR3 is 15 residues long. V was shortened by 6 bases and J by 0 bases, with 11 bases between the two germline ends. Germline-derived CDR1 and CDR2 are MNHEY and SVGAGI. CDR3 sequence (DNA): TGTGCCAGCAGCGACACCGGGACAACTAATGAAAAACTGTTTTTT. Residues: CASSDTGTTNEKLFF.

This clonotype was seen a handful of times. For the CDR3, the DNA is TGTGCCAGCAGCCGGAAACTAGCGGGGGGGCCCGGGGAGCTGTTTTTT. This encodes CASSRKLAGGPGELFF. V usage is TRBV6-2 or TRBV6-3 and J usage is TRBJ2-2; 13 bases map to TRBD2. The CDR3 has 16 residues. J gave up 6 bases and V 6 bases, and 7 bases lay outside the gene matches. The germline V gene has CDR1 MNHEY and CDR2 SVGEGT.

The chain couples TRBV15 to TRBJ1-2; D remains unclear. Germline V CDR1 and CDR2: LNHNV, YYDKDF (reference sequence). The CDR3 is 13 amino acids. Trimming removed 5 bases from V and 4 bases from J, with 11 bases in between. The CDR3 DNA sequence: TGTGCCACCAGCTATCGGACCGGCTATGGCTACACCTTC. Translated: CATSYRTGYGYTF.

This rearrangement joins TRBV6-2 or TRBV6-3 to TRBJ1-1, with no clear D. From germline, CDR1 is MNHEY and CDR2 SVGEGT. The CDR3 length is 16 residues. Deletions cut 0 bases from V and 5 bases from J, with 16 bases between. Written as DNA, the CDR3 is TGTGCCAGCAGTTACTCGATAGTAAACCGAGGGACTGAAGCTTTCTTT. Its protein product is CASSYSIVNRGTEAFF.

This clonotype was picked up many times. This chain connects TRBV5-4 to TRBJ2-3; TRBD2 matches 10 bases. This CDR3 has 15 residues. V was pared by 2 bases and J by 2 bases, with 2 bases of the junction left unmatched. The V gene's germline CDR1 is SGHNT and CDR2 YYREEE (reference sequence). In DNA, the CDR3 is TGTGCCAGCAGCTTTCTAGCGGGGGCCACAGATACGCAGTATTTT. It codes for CASSFLAGATDTQYF.

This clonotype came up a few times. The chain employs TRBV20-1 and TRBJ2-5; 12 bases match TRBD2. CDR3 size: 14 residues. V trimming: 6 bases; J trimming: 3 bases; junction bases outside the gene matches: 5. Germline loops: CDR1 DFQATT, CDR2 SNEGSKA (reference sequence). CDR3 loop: CSAGRTSGEETQYF. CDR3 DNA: TGCAGTGCCGGACGGACTAGCGGGGAAGAGACCCAGTACTTC.

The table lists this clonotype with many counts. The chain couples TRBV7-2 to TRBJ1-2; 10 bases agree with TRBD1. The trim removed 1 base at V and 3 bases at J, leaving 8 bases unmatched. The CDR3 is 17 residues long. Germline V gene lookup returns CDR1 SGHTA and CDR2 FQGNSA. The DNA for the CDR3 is TGTGCCAGCAGCTTAGGGCTAGACAGGGGGCGCGACTATGGCTACACCTTC. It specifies CASSLGLDRGRDYGYTF.

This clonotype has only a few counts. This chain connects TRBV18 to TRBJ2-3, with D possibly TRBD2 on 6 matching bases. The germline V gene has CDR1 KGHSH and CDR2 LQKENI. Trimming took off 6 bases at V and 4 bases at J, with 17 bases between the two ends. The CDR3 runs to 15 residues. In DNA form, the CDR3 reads TGTGCCAGCTCTCCGCGCGGAGGGGTGGCAGATACGCAGTATTTT. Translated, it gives CASSPRGGVADTQYF.

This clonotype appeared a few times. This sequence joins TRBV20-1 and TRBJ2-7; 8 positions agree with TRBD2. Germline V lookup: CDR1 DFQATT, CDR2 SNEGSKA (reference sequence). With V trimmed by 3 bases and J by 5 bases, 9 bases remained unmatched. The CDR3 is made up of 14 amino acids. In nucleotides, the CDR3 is TGCAGTGCTAGTTCCGGACGGGGGGGGAACGAGCAGTACTTC. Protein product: CSASSGRGGNEQYF.

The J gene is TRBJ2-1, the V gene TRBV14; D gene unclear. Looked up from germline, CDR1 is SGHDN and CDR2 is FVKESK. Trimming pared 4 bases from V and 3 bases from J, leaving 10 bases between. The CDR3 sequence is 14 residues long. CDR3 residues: CASSLGRIYNEQFF. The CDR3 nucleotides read TGTGCCAGCAGCCTCGGACGGATCTACAATGAGCAGTTCTTC.

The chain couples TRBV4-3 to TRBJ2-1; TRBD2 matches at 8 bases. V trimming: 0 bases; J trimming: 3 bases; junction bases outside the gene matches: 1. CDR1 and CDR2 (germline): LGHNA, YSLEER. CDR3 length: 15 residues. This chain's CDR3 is CASSQEGLDYNEQFF. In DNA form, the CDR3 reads TGCGCCAGCAGCCAAGAGGGACTAGACTACAATGAGCAGTTCTTC.

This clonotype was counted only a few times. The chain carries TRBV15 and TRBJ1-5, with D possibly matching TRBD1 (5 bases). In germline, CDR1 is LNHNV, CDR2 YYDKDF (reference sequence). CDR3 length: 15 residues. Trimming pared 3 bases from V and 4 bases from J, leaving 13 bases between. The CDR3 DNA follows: TGTGCCACCAGCAGGAGGGGCCCGGGGAATCAGCCCCAGCATTTT. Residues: CATSRRGPGNQPQHF. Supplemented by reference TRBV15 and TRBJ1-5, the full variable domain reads DAMVIQNPRYQVTQFGKPVTLSCSQTLNHNVMYWYQQKSSQAPKLLFHYYDKDFNNEADTPDNFQSRRPNTSFCFLDIRSPGLGDTAMYLCATSRRGPGNQPQHFGDGTRLSIL.

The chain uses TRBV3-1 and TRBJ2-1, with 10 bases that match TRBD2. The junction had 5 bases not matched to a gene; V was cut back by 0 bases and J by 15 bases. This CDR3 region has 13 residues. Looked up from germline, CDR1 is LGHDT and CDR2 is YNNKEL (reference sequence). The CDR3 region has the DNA TGTGCCAGCAGCCAAGAAAGCGGGGGGGCCCGGTTCTTC. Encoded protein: CASSQESGGARFF.

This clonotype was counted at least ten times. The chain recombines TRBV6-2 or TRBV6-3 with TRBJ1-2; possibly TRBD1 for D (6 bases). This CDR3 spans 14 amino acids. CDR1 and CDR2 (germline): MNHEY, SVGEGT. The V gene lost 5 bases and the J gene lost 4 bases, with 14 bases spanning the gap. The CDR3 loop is CASSHRGTIYGYTF. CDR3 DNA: TGTGCCAGCAGTCACCGGGGGACAATCTATGGCTACACCTTC.

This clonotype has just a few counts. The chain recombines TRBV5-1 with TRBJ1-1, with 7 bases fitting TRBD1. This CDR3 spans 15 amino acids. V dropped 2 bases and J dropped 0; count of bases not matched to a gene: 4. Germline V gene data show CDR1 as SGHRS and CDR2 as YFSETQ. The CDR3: CASSLPGQMNTEAFF. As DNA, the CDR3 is TGCGCCAGCAGCTTACCGGGACAGATGAACACTGAAGCTTTCTTT.

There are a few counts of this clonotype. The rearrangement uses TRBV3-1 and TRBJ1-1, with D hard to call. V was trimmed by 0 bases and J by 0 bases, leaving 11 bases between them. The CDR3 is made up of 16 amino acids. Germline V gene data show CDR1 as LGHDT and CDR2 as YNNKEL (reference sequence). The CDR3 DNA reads TGTGCCAGCAGCCAAGAGTTCCTTTTAGTGAACACTGAAGCTTTCTTT. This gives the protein CASSQEFLLVNTEAFF.

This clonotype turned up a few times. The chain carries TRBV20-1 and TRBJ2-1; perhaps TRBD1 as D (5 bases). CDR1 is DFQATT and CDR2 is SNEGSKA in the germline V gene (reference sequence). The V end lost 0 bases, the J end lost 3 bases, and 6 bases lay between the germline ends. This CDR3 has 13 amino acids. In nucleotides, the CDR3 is TGCAGTGCTAGAGAGGACATCTACAATGAGCAGTTCTTC. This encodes CSAREDIYNEQFF.

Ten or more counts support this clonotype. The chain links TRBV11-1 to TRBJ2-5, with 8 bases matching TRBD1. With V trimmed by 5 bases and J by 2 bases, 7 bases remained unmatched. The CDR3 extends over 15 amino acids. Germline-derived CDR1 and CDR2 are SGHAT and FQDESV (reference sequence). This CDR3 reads CASSRSGTGQETQYF. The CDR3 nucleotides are TGTGCCAGCAGCCGTTCCGGGACAGGACAAGAGACCCAGTACTTC.

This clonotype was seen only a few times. CDR3 in amino acids: CATSTPGPDTQYF. Here the CDR3 DNA reads TGTGCCACCAGTACCCCTGGCCCAGATACGCAGTATTTT. This rearrangement joins TRBV24-1 to TRBJ2-3; the D is unclear. From germline, CDR1 is KGHDR and CDR2 SFDVKD. The germline V and J ends were trimmed by 6 bases and 4 bases, with 10 bases remaining between them. CDR3 size: 13 residues.

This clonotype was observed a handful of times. The CDR3 loop reads CASSQGTMNNEQFF. The CDR3 DNA follows: TGTGCCAGCAGCCAAGGGACAATGAACAATGAGCAGTTCTTC. The chain employs TRBV3-1 and TRBJ2-1, with D possibly matching TRBD1 (5 bases). Trimming took 1 base from V and 5 from J, leaving 9 bases between them. The CDR3 spans 14 residues. The V gene's germline CDR1 is LGHDT and CDR2 YNNKEL (reference sequence).

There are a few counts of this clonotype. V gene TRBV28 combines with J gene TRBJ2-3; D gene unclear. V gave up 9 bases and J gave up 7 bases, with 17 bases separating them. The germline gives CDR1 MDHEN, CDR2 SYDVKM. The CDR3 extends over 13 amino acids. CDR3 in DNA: TGTGCCAGTTATTATCCCGCCTCGAATACGCAGTATTTT. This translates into CASYYPASNTQYF.